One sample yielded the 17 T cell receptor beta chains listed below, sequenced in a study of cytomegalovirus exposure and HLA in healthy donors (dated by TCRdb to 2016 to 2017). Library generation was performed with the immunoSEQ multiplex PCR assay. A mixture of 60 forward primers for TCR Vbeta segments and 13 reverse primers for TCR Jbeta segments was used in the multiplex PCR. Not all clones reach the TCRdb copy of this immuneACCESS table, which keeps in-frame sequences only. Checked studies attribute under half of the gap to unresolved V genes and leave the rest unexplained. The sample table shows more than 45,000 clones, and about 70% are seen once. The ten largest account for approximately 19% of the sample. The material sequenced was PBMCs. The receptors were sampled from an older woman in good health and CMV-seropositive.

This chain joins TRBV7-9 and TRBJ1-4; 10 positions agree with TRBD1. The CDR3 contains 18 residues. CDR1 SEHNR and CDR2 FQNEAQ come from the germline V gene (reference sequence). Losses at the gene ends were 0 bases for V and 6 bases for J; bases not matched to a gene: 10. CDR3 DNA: TGTGCCAGCAGCTTAGCTTTTGGGACAGGGGCGACGGATGAAAAACTGTTTTTT. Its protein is CASSLAFGTGATDEKLFF.

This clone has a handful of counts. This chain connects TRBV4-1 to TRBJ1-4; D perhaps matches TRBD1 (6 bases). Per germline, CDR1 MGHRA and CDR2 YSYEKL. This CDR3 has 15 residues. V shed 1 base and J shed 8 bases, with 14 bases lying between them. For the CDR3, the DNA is TGCGCCAGCAGCCAAGGAGGCGGAAGGGGGGAAAAACTGTTTTTT. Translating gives CASSQGGGRGEKLFF.

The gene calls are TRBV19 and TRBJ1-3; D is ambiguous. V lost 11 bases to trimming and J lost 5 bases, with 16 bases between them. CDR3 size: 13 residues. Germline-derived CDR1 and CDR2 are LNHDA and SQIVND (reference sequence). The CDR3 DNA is TGTGCCGCCGTAGATACCCCAAGAAACACCATATATTTT. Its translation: CAAVDTPRNTIYF.

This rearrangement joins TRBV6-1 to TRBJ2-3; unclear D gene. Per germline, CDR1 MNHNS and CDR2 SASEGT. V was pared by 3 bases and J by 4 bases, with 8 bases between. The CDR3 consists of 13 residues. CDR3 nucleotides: TGTGCCAGCAGTGATTACTTATCAGATACGCAGTATTTT. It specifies CASSDYLSDTQYF.

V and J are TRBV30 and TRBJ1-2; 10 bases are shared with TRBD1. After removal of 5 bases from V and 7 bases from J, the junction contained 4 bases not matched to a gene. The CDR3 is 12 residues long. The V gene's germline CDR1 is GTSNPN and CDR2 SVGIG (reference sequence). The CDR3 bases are TGTGCCTGGTCGGGACAGGGGTTTGGCTACACCTTC. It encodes CAWSGQGFGYTF.

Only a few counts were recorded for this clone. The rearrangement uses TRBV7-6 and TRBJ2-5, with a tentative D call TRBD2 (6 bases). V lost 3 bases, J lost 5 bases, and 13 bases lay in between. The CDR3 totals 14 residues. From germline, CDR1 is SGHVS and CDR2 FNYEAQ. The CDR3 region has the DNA TGTGCCAGCAGCTTCTCCGGCGGGGTGGAGACCCAGTACTTC. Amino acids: CASSFSGGVETQYF.

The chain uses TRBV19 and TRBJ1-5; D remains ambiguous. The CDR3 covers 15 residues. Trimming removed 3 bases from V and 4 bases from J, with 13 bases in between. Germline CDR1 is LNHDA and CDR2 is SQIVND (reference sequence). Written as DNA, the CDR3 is TGTGCCAGTAGTATCCCCCCCCTCGGGAATCAGCCCCAGCATTTT. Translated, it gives CASSIPPLGNQPQHF.

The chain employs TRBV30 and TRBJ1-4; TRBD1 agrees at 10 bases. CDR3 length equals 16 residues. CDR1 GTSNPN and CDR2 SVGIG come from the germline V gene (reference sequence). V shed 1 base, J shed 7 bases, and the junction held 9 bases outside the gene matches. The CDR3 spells CAWSADRGTLGEKLFF. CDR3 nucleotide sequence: TGTGCCTGGAGTGCGGACAGGGGGACCCTTGGTGAAAAACTGTTTTTT. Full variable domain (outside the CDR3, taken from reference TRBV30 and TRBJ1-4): SQTIHQWPATLVQPVGSPLSLECTVEGTSNPNLYWYRQAAGRGLQLLFYSVGIGQISSEVPQNLSASRPQDRQFILSSKKLLLSDSGFYLCAWSADRGTLGEKLFFGSGTQLSVL.

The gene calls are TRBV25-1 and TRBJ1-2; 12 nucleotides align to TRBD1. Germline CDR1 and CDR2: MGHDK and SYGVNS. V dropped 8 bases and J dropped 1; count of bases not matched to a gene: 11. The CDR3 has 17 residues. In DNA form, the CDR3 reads TGTGCCAGCGCCCCGTGGGACAGGGGGCTGGGTAACTATGGCTACACCTTC. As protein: CASAPWDRGLGNYGYTF.

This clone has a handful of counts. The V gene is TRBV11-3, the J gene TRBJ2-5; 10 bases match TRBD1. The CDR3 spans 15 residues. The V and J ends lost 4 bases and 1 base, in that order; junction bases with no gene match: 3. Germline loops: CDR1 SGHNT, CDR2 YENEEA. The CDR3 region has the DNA TGTGCCAGCAGCTCGAGACAGGGGGCCCAAGAGACCCAGTACTTC. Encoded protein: CASSSRQGAQETQYF.

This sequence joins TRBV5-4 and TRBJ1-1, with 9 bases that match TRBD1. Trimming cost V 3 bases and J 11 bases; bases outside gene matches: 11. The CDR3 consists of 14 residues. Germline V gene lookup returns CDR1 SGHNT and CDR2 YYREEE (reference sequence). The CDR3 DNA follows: TGTGCCAGCAGCTCCGCGACAGGGGGGAGAAGGGCTTTCTTT. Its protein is CASSSATGGRRAFF.

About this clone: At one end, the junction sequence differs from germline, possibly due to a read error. The CDR3 DNA reads as TGTTCCAGCAGCCCTGACACCTACAATCAGCCCCAGCATTTT. It specifies CSSSPDTYNQPQHF. This chain uses TRBV7-9 with TRBJ1-5; no reliable D call. This CDR3 has 14 amino acids. Germline CDR1 is SEHNR and CDR2 is FQNEAQ (reference sequence).

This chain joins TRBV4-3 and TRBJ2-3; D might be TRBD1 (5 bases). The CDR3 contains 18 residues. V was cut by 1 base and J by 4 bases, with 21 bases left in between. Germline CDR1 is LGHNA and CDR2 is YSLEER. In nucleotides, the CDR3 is TGCGCCAGCAGCCAAGTATGGTCAACAGGTGATGGTGCAGATACGCAGTATTTT. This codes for CASSQVWSTGDGADTQYF.

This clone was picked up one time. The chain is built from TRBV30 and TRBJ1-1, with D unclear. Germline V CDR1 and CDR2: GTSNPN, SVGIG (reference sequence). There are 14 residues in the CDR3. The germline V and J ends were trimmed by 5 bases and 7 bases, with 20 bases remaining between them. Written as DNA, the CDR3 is TGTGCCTGGTCTACACTAGTTACGGTCGGTGAAGCTTTCTTT. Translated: CAWSTLVTVGEAFF.

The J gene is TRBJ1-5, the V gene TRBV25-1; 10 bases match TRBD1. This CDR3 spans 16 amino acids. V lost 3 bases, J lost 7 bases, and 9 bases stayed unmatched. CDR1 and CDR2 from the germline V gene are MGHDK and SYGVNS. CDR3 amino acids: CASSDRDRGRDQPQHF. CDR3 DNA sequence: TGTGCCAGCAGTGACCGCGACAGGGGGCGCGACCAGCCCCAGCATTTT.

For the CDR3, the DNA is TGTGCCAGCAGCGCACAAGCTAGCGGGGGGGCTGTTGGTACGCAGTATTTT. It yields the protein CASSAQASGGAVGTQYF. J is TRBJ2-3 and V is TRBV7-9, with 12 bases matching TRBD2. Per the germline V gene, CDR1 is SEHNR and CDR2 is FQNEAQ (reference sequence). This CDR3 is built from 17 residues. After removal of 5 bases from V and 8 bases from J, the junction contained 14 bases not matched to a gene.

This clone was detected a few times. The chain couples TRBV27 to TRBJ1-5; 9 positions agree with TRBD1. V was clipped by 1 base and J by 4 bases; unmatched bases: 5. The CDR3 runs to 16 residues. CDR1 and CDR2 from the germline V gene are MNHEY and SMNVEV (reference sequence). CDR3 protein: CASSLLSDRGNQPQHF. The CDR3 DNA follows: TGTGCCAGCAGTTTATTGAGCGACAGGGGGAATCAGCCCCAGCATTTT.